The next 11 T cell receptor beta chains were all read from a single sample in a study of post-analysis software for immune sequencing data (dated by TCRdb to the mid-2010s). These receptors have no known antigen. What the authors observed across the whole study: Four to six TRBV segments, including TRBV5-6, TRBV5-1 and TRBV20-1, were significantly more frequent in patients than controls.

Libraries were built with PCR. The sequencer listed for this sample is Illumina HiSeq 2500. To reduce PCR and sequencing biases, unique molecular identifiers were built into the TCR beta cDNA libraries. TCRdb reworked the public reads: Q25 trimming with fastp, MiXCR clone assembly, productive beta chains retained. Entries are consolidated by CDR3 protein sequence, retaining the most common genes and DNA. The sample data list roughly 670,000 distinct CDR3 sequences, and approximately 60% of these were observed just once. The top ten clonotypes cover around 11% of the sample. The sample comprised blood. Source of these receptors: a girl aged 2-10 years with multiple sclerosis.

This chain links TRBV7-9 with TRBJ1-1; no reliable D call. V gave up 5 bases and J gave up 3 bases, with 16 bases separating them. The germline V gene encodes CDR1 SEHNR and CDR2 FQNEAQ (reference sequence). There are 15 residues in the CDR3. CDR3 nucleotide sequence: TGTGCCAGCAGCCTGATACGGGAGGTTGACACTGAAGCTTTCTTT. This gives the protein CASSLIREVDTEAFF.

The chain links TRBV2 to TRBJ1-1; 8 bases align to TRBD1. CDR3 length: 14 amino acids. CDR1 and CDR2 from the germline V gene are SNHLY and FYNNEI. Germline trimming cut 8 bases from V and 0 bases from J; bases unmatched to any gene: 5. CDR3 protein: CASGTGVMNTEAFF. The CDR3 DNA follows: TGTGCCAGCGGGACAGGCGTCATGAACACTGAAGCTTTCTTT.

Only a few counts were recorded for this clonotype. The chain has TRBV29-1 and TRBJ2-5, with a weak D call TRBD2 (6 bases). Germline V CDR1 and CDR2: SQVTM, ANQGSEA. The CDR3 spans 13 residues. The CDR3 DNA reads as TGCATTGGGGGTCGGGGGATAGAGGAGACCCAGTACTTC. Translated, it gives CIGGRGIEETQYF.

This chain uses TRBV4-1 with TRBJ1-1; D remains unclear. Germline V lookup: CDR1 MGHRA, CDR2 YSYEKL. Trimming removed 4 bases at V and 0 bases at J, with 12 bases between. The CDR3 is 15 amino acids. Here the CDR3 DNA reads TGCGCCAGCAGCCTACGTGGACCGCTGAACACTGAAGCTTTCTTT. As protein: CASSLRGPLNTEAFF.

The V call is TRBV12-3 or TRBV12-4, the J call TRBJ2-3; no clear D gene. There are 12 residues in the CDR3. The V and J ends lost 6 bases and 8 bases respectively, with 12 bases between them. CDR3 nucleotides: TGTGCCAGCAGCCCGGATATAGGTACGCAGTATTTT. It translates to CASSPDIGTQYF.

To note about this clonotype: At one end the junction does not follow the germline gene, possibly because of a read error. The chain recombines TRBV14 with TRBJ2-4; maybe TRBD2 (6 bases). The germline gives CDR1 SGHDN, CDR2 FVKESK. The CDR3 totals 16 residues. For the CDR3, the DNA is TGTGCCAGCAGTCCTTCTTGGGACTTCCGTCCCTATGAGCAGTATTTC. Translated, it gives CASSPSWDFRPYEQYF.

The chain links TRBV20-1 to TRBJ2-3; TRBD1 is a possible D gene (6 bases). From germline, CDR1 is DFQATT and CDR2 SNEGSKA (reference sequence). Trimming removed 6 bases at V and 5 bases at J, with 21 bases between. The length of the CDR3 is 15 residues. CDR3 coding DNA: TGCAGTGCCCGTCAACGGGACAAGGGGATAGATACGCAGTATTTT. Amino acids: CSARQRDKGIDTQYF.

This clonotype was observed a single time. V and J are TRBV20-1 and TRBJ1-5; D unresolved. This CDR3 has 16 amino acids. The germline CDR1 and CDR2 sequences are DFQATT and SNEGSKA (reference sequence). The germline V and J ends were trimmed by 4 bases and 3 bases, with 19 bases remaining between them. In DNA form, the CDR3 reads TGCAGTGCTAAAGCCCTTGGTGAGGCCAACAATCAGCCCCAGCATTTT. Protein: CSAKALGEANNQPQHF.

The V and J genes are TRBV11-2 and TRBJ1-2; TRBD1 is a possible D gene (5 bases). V lost 5 bases and J 2 bases, leaving 12 bases between the germline ends. This CDR3 comprises 14 residues. CDR1 is SGHAT, CDR2 FQNNGV, per germline. CDR3 amino acids: CASSPVRDNYGYTF. The CDR3, as DNA: TGTGCCAGCAGCCCAGTCAGGGACAACTATGGCTACACCTTC. Full variable domain (outside the CDR3, taken from reference TRBV11-2 and TRBJ1-2): EAGVAQSPRYKIIEKRQSVAFWCNPISGHATLYWYQQILGQGPKLLIQFQNNGVVDDSQLPKDRFSAERLKGVDSTLKIQPAKLEDSAVYLCASSPVRDNYGYTFGSGTRLTVV.

This chain connects TRBV6-4 to TRBJ1-2; the match to TRBD1 covers 7 bases. CDR1 MRHNA and CDR2 SNTAGT come from the germline V gene. The trim removed 8 bases at V and 7 bases at J, leaving 16 bases unmatched. The CDR3 has 15 amino acids. The CDR3 reads CASGLIRTGGLGYTF. CDR3 bases: TGTGCCAGCGGACTCATAAGGACAGGCGGTCTTGGCTACACCTTC.

Of note for this clonotype: The junction and the germline gene differ at one end; a read error may be behind it. The V gene is TRBV6-2 or TRBV6-3, the J gene TRBJ1-1, with 8 bases lining up with TRBD1. The CDR3 runs to 15 residues. The germline V gene encodes CDR1 MNHEY and CDR2 SVGEGT. The CDR3 DNA is TGTGCCAGCAGCCCCCCCAGGACAGGGCGCACTGAAGTTTTCTTT. Translation: CASSPPRTGRTEVFF.